The clone carrying this T cell receptor beta chain was detected ten times or more. Its cognate antigen is unknown. Molecular-barcoded quantitative 5'-RACE produced these TCR beta libraries. TCRdb reanalysed the 5' RACE reads using MiXCR and keeps one entry per CDR3 protein. The sample has around 340,000 distinct CDR3 sequences; roughly 14% are singletons. CDR3 size: 14 residues. Between the trimmed V and J ends, which lost 4 bases and 0 bases, there was a span of 10 bases. CDR1 is SGHRS and CDR2 is YFSETQ in the germline V gene. The entry originates in a study of CD8 T cells in ankylosing spondylitis. Findings of the study overall: Seemingly characteristic of ankylosing spondylitis blood was a TCR beta motif consisting of about 8 highly homologous variants.

The rearrangement joins TRBV5-1 to TRBJ1-2; the D gene is possibly TRBD1 (5 bases). The sample comprised blood, either unsorted or a sorted T cell fraction (not recorded which). The sequence derives from a male donor with ankylosing spondylitis or in good health (not recorded which). CDR3: CASSLRQTNYGYTF. CDR3 DNA: TGCGCCAGCAGCCTCAGACAGACTAACTATGGCTACACCTTC.